The T cell receptor beta chain under discussion was sequenced for a study of spatial heterogeneity in lung cancer. Study-level points and caveats: Tumor mutation count correlated with how many alpha and beta TCRs expanded intratumorally.

TCRdb fed the 5' RACE reads into MiXCR, producing one record per CDR3 protein. The sample has 7,500 to 8,500 distinct CDR3 sequences, around 9.6% seen once. This clonotype was found many times. Its antigen is still unknown. As for time point: sample taken at primary tumor resection. Sequencing was performed on whole RNA extracted from tumor and nontumor lung tissue, or from frozen PBMC, and the material was left unsorted. The V and J ends lost 1 base and 2 bases, in that order; junction bases with no gene match: 5. CDR3 length equals 16 residues. Germline V gene lookup returns CDR1 SGHRS and CDR2 YFSETQ.

This receptor was taken from a male donor with early-stage non-small cell lung cancer. Material: lung tumor tissue, obtained at surgery. This chain connects TRBV5-1 to TRBJ2-2, with TRBD1 matching over 7 bases. CDR3 sequence: CASSLLWTGNTGELFF. Written as DNA, the CDR3 is TGCGCCAGCAGCTTGTTGTGGACAGGAAACACCGGGGAGCTGTTTTTT.